This entry describes one T cell receptor (beta chain). Its recognized antigen is unknown. No much larger clone exists at a distance of one base, and base qualities are not known. The cohort comprised some 680 healthy bone marrow donors. At the time of sampling, every cohort member was nominally healthy, though immune exposures that went unrecorded were likely present. The donor was CMV seronegative and was included in the group of 352 seronegative cohort members. A peripheral blood sample was provided by each donor, and peripheral blood mononuclear cells were used for TCR beta sequencing. Genomic DNA was extracted from the blood cell samples with the Qiagen DNeasy Blood Extraction Kit. These data originate in a study of cytomegalovirus exposure and HLA in healthy donors (dated by TCRdb to 2017 to 2019). About the investigation overall: According to an earlier analysis of around 600 of the donors, 150 million to 200 million T cells yielded 117 million unique TCR beta sequences and around 280 Gb of sequence data. An early release that covered roughly 600 HLA-typed donors contained approximately 300 gigabases of sequencing data and 75 million to 100 million unique TCR sequences. The genetic ancestry cluster associated with self-reported Caucasian donors included around 76% of the roughly 400 genotyped donors. The study aimed to test whether signatures of past pathogen exposure could be identified by cataloging public T cell receptors. The T cell repertoires of some 700 subjects were profiled by immunosequencing and related to cytomegalovirus serostatus. Along with the roughly 700-subject first cohort, a separate validation cohort of roughly 110 different subjects was used. To predict cytomegalovirus infection status, the study brought together high-throughput TCR immunosequencing, statistical association of individual TCRs with disease status, and machine learning. A later analysis re-analyzed previously published TCR beta repertoires from roughly 690 donors and added high-resolution HLA genotyping to study TCR occurrence patterns. Rather than drawing on any new phenotypic data, the later analysis identified candidate immune exposures from TCR beta sequences and the way those sequences occurred across donors. An earlier analysis of approximately 640 of the donors applied high-throughput TCR beta sequencing to assess whether each TCR beta V gene segment acted as functional or pseudogenic. Donor age, sex, ethnicity and CMV serostatus were compiled alongside the repertoire data. A later genetic analysis used genome-wide SNP genotypes for 398 of the 666 donors, treating that subset as a discovery cohort. Every repertoire in the discovery cohort had been generated on one and the same sequencing platform. HLA typing included class I and class II loci at four-digit resolution. The number of typed donors differed by locus: roughly 629-630 for A, B, C, DRB1 and DQB1; approximately 540 for DQA1; fewer than 610 for DPA1; and roughly 450 for DPB1. About five DR-DQ haplotypes were treated as single units for association and clustering because of strong linkage in the cohort. Among about 370 genotyped donors of the cohort, an average of around 220,000 unique TCR beta nucleotide sequences was sequenced per donor, of which roughly 17% were non-productive. The full study reports these points: Because counts were too low, around 17 rarely observed V segments, including chromosome 9 orphons, were left out of the earlier analysis of a few hundred of the donors. Cytomegalovirus status was reported to be diagnosed by the classifier with high specificity and sensitivity in both the original and validation cohorts. In a later analysis, the rate of TCR association differed among HLA loci, with DRB1 alleles having the most associated TCRs and HLA-C alleles having the fewest. Strong co-occurrence of HLA alleles, especially DR and DQ, made assigning TCR associations to individual alleles difficult. According to a later genetic analysis, donors in an Asian-associated ancestry cluster had fewer N-insertions in productive TCRs than the roughly 700-donor mean. A further reported finding was that TCR beta sequences accurately predicted the HLA-A and HLA-B alleles for most subjects in the first cohort. Correlated functional status among segregating V segments might reflect linkage disequilibrium, but an unknown experimental factor could not be ruled out. It was suggested by the authors that the approach could potentially be generalized to other disease states and immunological phenotypes. A later genetic analysis associated a missense DCLRE1C variant with V-gene and J-gene trimming of TCR beta chains, and an independent cohort replicated the association. In a later analysis, some 17,000 TCR beta sequences were associated with specific HLA alleles at a false discovery rate of 0.05. In a later analysis, several top co-occurrence clusters were reported to appear linked to parvovirus B19, influenza, CMV and Epstein-Barr virus. Some IMGT-functional V segments, including TRBV6-2 and TRBV6-3, could not be distinguished by the 87-base-pair reads and were therefore excluded. In the study, 150 to 200 TCR beta chains were listed as associated with cytomegalovirus. Broadly in line with IMGT annotations, most TCR beta V segments showed up in productive rearrangements about 87% or about 30% of the time in an earlier analysis of 587 of the donors. A later analysis found that HLA-associated TCR beta chains were more clonally expanded and had lower generation probabilities than equally common non-associated chains. The only immune exposure information available for the cohort was CMV serostatus. Because HLA typing was unavailable for some donors at each locus, only the typed subset was used in association tests. In vitro tests confirmed that a few of the cytomegalovirus-associated TCR beta chains recognize cytomegalovirus antigens. In a later analysis, most CMV-associated TCR beta chains were found to appear HLA-restricted, with HLA associations seemingly driven largely by CMV exposure. While some public TCRs were present in many individuals, most TCR sequences turned up only very rarely across donors. A group of highly shared sequence variants was considered likely to be a technical artifact of the sequencing pipeline. This cohort had only TCR beta chains sequenced, and the lack of alpha or paired-chain data limited which features could be detected. Sequencing depth was assumed to be roughly uniform across donors in the presence/absence analyses, though that assumption may not hold.

V has 6 bases trimmed and J has 1 base trimmed; junction bases matching no gene number 3. The CDR3 sequence holds 14 residues, the cysteine and phenylalanine included. Solely the CDR3 DNA is kept, with 42 bases framed from the first base. The germline V gene supplies CDR1 KGHSH and CDR2 LQKENI. Library construction relied on the immunoSEQ multiplex PCR assay. For the multiplex PCR, a mixture combining 60 forward primers for TCR Vbeta segments and 13 reverse primers for TCR Jbeta segments was used. The CDR3 region of rearranged TCR beta genes was amplified from genomic DNA by a multiplex PCR assay. On the Illumina HiSeq System, the amplified TCR beta libraries were sequenced as 87-base-pair reads. Per the original workflow: A later analysis counted about 80 million unique TCR beta chains across the 550 to 700 repertoires, and around 12 million of these chains were shared by at least two donors. A nearest-neighbor algorithm error-corrected the raw reads and collapsed the reads into unique sequences, merging closely related sequences to remove PCR and sequencing errors. CDR3 sequences were aligned to IMGT reference sequences to assign V, D and J gene segments. Each retained sequence needed at least a six-nucleotide match to both a V gene segment and a J gene segment. A rearrangement counted as productive if the CDR3 had no stop codons and remained in frame with V and J, and every other rearrangement counted as non-productive. CDR3 was defined by IMGT convention, running from the second conserved V-encoded cysteine to the conserved J-encoded phenylalanine. In an earlier analysis of just under 600 of the donors, sequences lacking an unambiguous match to a single V gene segment were excluded. An earlier analysis of 587 of the donors classified V segments as functional when productive rearrangements were above 56.7% and as segregating when the standard deviation between donors was above 5%. To diagnose cytomegalovirus status from the catalog of TCR beta chain sequences, a statistical classification framework was built. A later analysis assigned V and J genes by comparing TCR nucleotide sequences with IMGT/GENE-DB human TR gene sequences. A later analysis assigned CDR3 sequences and most-parsimonious VDJ recombination scenarios with the TCRdist pipeline. In a later analysis, each TCR beta chain was defined by its CDR3 amino acid sequence together with its V-gene family, and reads without a unique V-gene family were excluded. To address suspected cross-contamination and a sequencing artifact, a later analysis removed 592 highly shared, low-generation-probability nucleotide sequences. For each public chain, a later analysis derived a clonal expansion index from normalized ranks of inferred template counts within each repertoire. In a later analysis, generation probabilities were computed with a VDJ recombination model fitted to out-of-frame rearrangements, and the resulting probabilities were checked against IGoR. In a later analysis, TCR-TCR, TCR-HLA and TCR-CMV co-occurrence was scored with hypergeometric tests, and a repertoire-size bias correction was applied to TCR pairs. In a later analysis, false discovery rates were estimated by permuting HLA or CMV assignments 20 times. A later analysis grouped co-occurring TCRs with DBSCAN, adding TCRdist sequence similarity when clustering within HLA-allele-positive subsets. Co-occurrence clustering excluded repertoires with fewer than 30,000 or more than 120,000 public chains, plus five with anomalous nucleotide sharing. This immuneACCESS table, as held by TCRdb, lists in-frame sequences with V and J called but not all clones. Of the missing ones, under half trace to an unresolved V gene in checked studies; the others have no known cause. D and trimming come from the DNA, and the V and J calls and clone size come from that table. The table for this sample lists about 160,000 clones; 80% to 90% of them were counted only once. The ten largest account for around 1.9% of the sample.

The specimen sequenced was PBMCs. This clonotype originated in a man aged 18 to 30 in good health and CMV-seronegative. This receptor chain uses TRBV18 and TRBJ1-5, with 7 bases aligning to TRBD1. The CDR3 protein: CASSSTGSNQPQHF. The DNA sequence follows: TGTGCCAGCTCGTCGACAGGGAGCAATCAGCCCCAGCATTTT.